The source of this T cell receptor beta chain is a study of T cells in Graves' hyperthyroidism and ophthalmopathy. Whole-study results and caveats: Ophthalmopathy was predicted by the model a median of about six months ahead of onset.

This clonotype showed up many times. Its antigen is unknown. The ends were cut back, 4 bases at V and 3 bases at J, with 10 bases in the middle. The CDR3 covers 14 residues. The source material, RNA transcripts, was used to amplify TCR beta CDR3 regions. TCR CDR3 regions were first amplified by RT-PCR with HTBI primers. TCRdb re-analysed the multiplex PCR reads in MiXCR, keeping a single row per CDR3 protein. The profile shows approximately 490,000 distinct CDR3 sequences, roughly 22% of them singletons. This TCR derives from a woman in her 70s with Graves' ophthalmopathy. Sample: blood. The chain links TRBV12-3 or TRBV12-4 to TRBJ1-5; possibly TRBD1 for D (5 bases). This CDR3 reads CASSYDGANQPQHF. The CDR3 DNA reads TGTGCCAGCAGTTACGACGGGGCCAATCAGCCCCAGCATTTT.